The source of this TCR beta chain is a study of T cells in Graves' hyperthyroidism and ophthalmopathy (dated by TCRdb to between 2018 and 2021). Context from the whole study: Peripheral blood samples were taken at the time of initial diagnosis, prior to any treatment. The study also compared thyroid tissue and blood T-cell repertoires from over 5 Graves' hyperthyroidism patients. After blood sampling, hyperthyroidism patients were treated with methimazole at a starting dose of 30 mg daily, and ophthalmopathy patients were treated with high-dose intravenous methylprednisolone. For training and testing, the approximately 92 patients in the discovery cohort were randomly divided in a 7:3 ratio. Prospective prediction of ophthalmopathy was tested in an independent validation cohort consisting of roughly 19 hyperthyroidism patients and some 16 patients who later progressed to ophthalmopathy. A discovery cohort of 95 to 100 patients, 43 with Graves' ophthalmopathy and 55 to 65 with stable Graves' hyperthyroidism, was used to find distinguishing TCR V-J signatures. According to the paper, TCR Vbeta CDR3 sequencing was carried out on some 130 peripheral blood samples, which came from 40 to 45 ophthalmopathy, approximately 78 hyperthyroidism and roughly 17 progressor patients. Study-wide findings and limitations: Most expanded thyroid clonotypes (frequency above 0.001) were also found in blood, which suggests that blood repertoires may mirror thyroid immune responses. In validation, the model predicted progression to ophthalmopathy a median of about 6 months before onset, with roughly 71% sensitivity and 72.22% specificity. Sample size was not statistically predetermined, and investigators were not blinded to group allocation. In cross-validation, a model built on a 13 V-J signature told ophthalmopathy apart from stable hyperthyroidism with 87.88% sensitivity and roughly 82% specificity, and in testing the same model reached 80%/75%.

The CDR3 contains 13 residues, cysteine and phenylalanine counted. The CDR3 DNA has 39 bases and is translated from base 1. Trimming at the junction amounts to 3 bases on V and 2 bases on J, and the germline ends lie 8 bases apart. CDR1 and CDR2 (MNHEY, SMNVEV) derive from the germline V gene (reference sequence). The TCR beta CDR3 regions were amplified from the RNA transcripts. For the first round of RT-PCR on the TCR CDR3, the HTBI primer set was used together with the Qiagen OneStep RT-PCR kit. A second multiplex PCR round built the libraries, followed by size selection and purification. Sequencing of the libraries was done on an Illumina HiSeq2000 using paired-end 100 bp reads. The study's processing was this. SOAPnuke was used to process the raw data, throwing out any read that contained adapters or uncalled bases, had a mean Phred below 15, or lacked an exact constant-primer or identifier match. COPE v1.2.5 was used to merge high-quality paired reads, and clonotypes were defined as unique nucleotide sequences. Clonotypes were aligned to IMGT TRBV, TRBD and TRBJ reference segments using MiTCR v1.1. The analysis was restricted to V-J combinations with a frequency above 0.0001, which together covered 99.2% of the repertoires. The TCS score was defined as the ratio of F50 (clonal expansion) to E x V (chaos), calculated using BLOSUM62-based TCRdist between CDR3 peptides within each V-J. Welch's t-statistics and random forest reduced around 550 V-J features to 13, which were used in a naive Bayes classifier (R e1071). TCRdb reprocessed the public reads (quality trimming at Q25 with fastp, clone calling with MiXCR) and kept in-frame beta chains. All rows with the same CDR3 protein become a single entry with the most common DNA and genes. The V and J calls here are based on TCRdb, not the publication. The sample has hundreds of thousands of distinct CDR3 sequences on record, about 20% of them singletons. Together, the top ten hold about 49% of the sample.

This clonotype was observed many times. The target of this receptor is not known. No base quality information exists; no much larger clone differs at one position. Ophthalmopathy patients had moderately to severely active disease, with a Clinical Activity Score of 3 or more, a NOSPECS grade of 4 or more, and a disease duration of less than 3 months. The study excluded patients with uncontrolled infections, other autoimmune diseases, pregnancy or lactation. Diagnoses were established on the basis of clinical symptoms, serum thyroxine and TRAb, thyroid ultrasound, and orbital computed tomography. PBMCs were separated from under 11 ml of fresh peripheral blood using Ficoll-Paque density gradient centrifugation. Total RNA was extracted using Trizol reagent, and RNA quality was assessed on an Agilent 2100 Bioanalyzer.

The TCR comes from a woman in her seventies with Graves' ophthalmopathy. The chain joins TRBV27 to TRBJ2-7; a tentative D match to TRBD1 spans 6 bases. The sample consisted of blood. The CDR3 protein sequence reads: CASSFNRAYEQYF. The base sequence is TGTGCCAGCAGTTTTAACAGGGCCTACGAGCAGTACTTC.